The 18 T cell receptor beta chains given below trace back to one sample, sequenced in a study of cytomegalovirus exposure and HLA in healthy donors. PCR used 60 Vbeta primers and 13 Jbeta primers. TCRdb keeps only in-frame clones here, not all; method: immunoSEQ multiplex PCR. The data contain approximately 140,000 clones, around 77% of them singletons. The sample consisted of PBMCs. The receptors here all came from a woman between 40 and 50 years old in good health and CMV-seropositive.

The chain recombines TRBV28 with TRBJ1-5; 8 bases fit TRBD1. Unmatched junction bases numbered 13, after V lost 5 bases and J lost 7 bases. CDR3 length: 16 residues. The germline gives CDR1 MDHEN, CDR2 SYDVKM. The CDR3 DNA sequence: TGTGCCAGCAGTCCGACTCCGGGACAGGTCCGGCAGCCCCAGCATTTT. Its translation is CASSPTPGQVRQPQHF. The variable domain in full, completed from reference TRBV28 and TRBJ1-5, reads DVKVTQSSRYLVKRTGEKVFLECVQDMDHENMFWYRQDPGLGLRLIYFSYDVKMKEKGDIPEGYSVSREKKERFSLILESASTNQTSMYLCASSPTPGQVRQPQHFGDGTRLSIL.

This sequence joins TRBV6-5 and TRBJ1-2; 7 bases match TRBD1. Germline V gives CDR1 MNHEY, CDR2 SVGAGI. V lost 11 bases to trimming and J lost 5 bases; unmatched junction nucleotides: 2. This CDR3 comprises 10 residues. The CDR3 region has the DNA TGTGCCGCGGGACAGTATGGCTACACCTTC. This sequence encodes CAAGQYGYTF.

The chain links TRBV7-6 to TRBJ2-5; 12 bases map to TRBD1. There are 16 residues in the CDR3. Per germline, CDR1 SGHVS and CDR2 FNYEAQ. After removal of 3 bases from V and 12 bases from J, the junction contained 14 bases not matched to a gene. The DNA for the CDR3 is TGTGCCAGCAGCTTGGTCCCACCGGGACAGGGGGCCGGAGAGTACTTC. Its protein product is CASSLVPPGQGAGEYF.

This chain links TRBV5-1 with TRBJ1-1; tentative D call: TRBD1 (6 bases). The CDR3 is 14 residues long. Per the germline V gene, CDR1 is SGHRS and CDR2 is YFSETQ. Between the trimmed V and J ends, which lost 4 bases and 2 bases, there was a span of 12 bases. This CDR3 reads CASSEDSLNTEAFF. CDR3 bases: TGCGCCAGCAGCGAGGACAGCCTAAACACTGAAGCTTTCTTT.

The chain links TRBV18 to TRBJ1-1; D may be TRBD1 (5 bases). The germline V and J ends were trimmed by 3 bases and 0 bases, with 8 bases remaining between them. The CDR3 has 14 residues. Germline V CDR1 and CDR2: KGHSH, LQKENI. In nucleotides, the CDR3 is TGTGCCAGCTCACCCGACAGATTGAACACTGAAGCTTTCTTT. Amino acids: CASSPDRLNTEAFF. The full variable domain, rest sourced from reference TRBV18 and TRBJ1-1, is NAGVMQNPRHLVRRRGQEARLRCSPMKGHSHVYWYRQLPEEGLKFMVYLQKENIIDESGMPKERFSAEFPKEGPSILRIQQVVRGDSAAYFCASSPDRLNTEAFFGQGTRLTVV.

The V gene is TRBV7-9, the J gene TRBJ1-1; no firm D call. This CDR3 has 15 residues. Per germline, CDR1 SEHNR and CDR2 FQNEAQ (reference sequence). Trimming removed 5 bases at V and 0 bases at J, with 13 bases between. Here the CDR3 reads CASSPQIAVNTEAFF. The CDR3 DNA follows: TGTGCCAGCAGCCCGCAGATAGCAGTGAACACTGAAGCTTTCTTT.

The rearrangement links TRBV18 to TRBJ2-7, with 8 bases that match TRBD1. Looked up from germline, CDR1 is KGHSH and CDR2 is LQKENI. The V and J ends lost 4 bases and 6 bases, in that order; junction bases with no gene match: 11. The CDR3 runs 15 residues. This chain's CDR3 is CASSLLGQGNGEQYF. DNA for the CDR3: TGTGCCAGCTCACTTCTTGGACAGGGTAACGGCGAGCAGTACTTC. The whole variable domain, remainder taken from reference TRBV18 and TRBJ2-7, is NAGVMQNPRHLVRRRGQEARLRCSPMKGHSHVYWYRQLPEEGLKFMVYLQKENIIDESGMPKERFSAEFPKEGPSILRIQQVVRGDSAAYFCASSLLGQGNGEQYFGPGTRLTVT.

In its sample, this clone was seen a few times. A read error may produce the germline difference seen at one junction end. The J gene is TRBJ2-3, the V gene TRBV7-9, with 11 bases lining up with TRBD2. The CDR3 spans 17 residues. CDR1 and CDR2 (germline): SEHNR, FQNEAQ (reference sequence). CDR3 sequence reads: CSSSLAVAGGRTDTQYF. CDR3 in DNA: TGTTCCAGCAGCTTAGCGGTAGCGGGGGGGCGGACAGATACGCAGTATTTT.

This sequence joins TRBV5-1 and TRBJ2-3; 7 bases align to TRBD2. With 0 bases clipped from V and 4 bases from J, the junction kept 11 bases outside the gene matches. CDR3 size: 17 residues. Germline V gene sequence: CDR1 SGHRS, CDR2 YFSETQ. Written as DNA, the CDR3 is TGCGCCAGCAGCTTGGGCAATAGCGGGCCTACTGCAGATACGCAGTATTTT. It is translated as CASSLGNSGPTADTQYF.

This clone occurred a few times. V usage is TRBV2 and J usage is TRBJ1-1, with D possibly TRBD1 on 6 matching bases. Trimming took 8 bases from V and 6 from J, leaving 16 bases between them. The CDR3 has 13 amino acids. CDR1 is SNHLY and CDR2 is FYNNEI in the germline V gene. The CDR3 DNA sequence: TGTGCCAGCTCACTGGAACAGGGCGCTGAAGCTTTCTTT. Translated: CASSLEQGAEAFF.

This clone has only one observation. The J gene is TRBJ2-1, the V gene TRBV29-1; 8 positions match TRBD1. Germline trimming cut 4 bases from V and 4 bases from J; bases unmatched to any gene: 3. The germline V gene encodes CDR1 SQVTM and CDR2 ANQGSEA. This CDR3 is built from 13 residues. The CDR3 coding sequence is TGCAGCGTTGTCCAGGGGGCGTACAATGAGCAGTTCTTC. This gives the protein CSVVQGAYNEQFF.

This clone came up once. This chain uses TRBV19 with TRBJ1-2; no clear D. This CDR3 has 13 residues. CDR1 LNHDA and CDR2 SQIVND come from the germline V gene (reference sequence). V was clipped by 1 base and J by 13 bases, with 16 bases between them. CDR3 amino acids: CASSIAGLRDVTF. The CDR3 DNA sequence: TGTGCCAGTAGTATAGCGGGGTTGAGGGATGTCACCTTC.

This clone has only a few counts. The chain employs TRBV10-2 and TRBJ2-1; perhaps TRBD2 as D (6 bases). The CDR3 has 15 amino acids. The V and J ends lost 3 bases and 2 bases respectively, with 11 bases between them. Germline assignment: CDR1 WSHSY and CDR2 SAAADI. CDR3 DNA sequence: TGCGCCAGCAGTGACTGGAGGGTCCCCTACAATGAGCAGTTCTTC. The encoded protein is CASSDWRVPYNEQFF.

The V gene is TRBV11-2, the J gene TRBJ2-1, with 13 bases lining up with TRBD2. The CDR3 is 17 amino acids. CDR1 and CDR2 from the germline V gene are SGHAT and FQNNGV. The V segment lost 5 bases and the J segment 10 bases; nucleotides outside the gene matches: 14. The CDR3 bases are TGTGCCAGCAGCGCAACTAGCGGGGGGGATTCTACAATCGAGCAGTTCTTC. This gives the protein CASSATSGGDSTIEQFF.

This clone is a singleton in its sample. V gene TRBV9 combines with J gene TRBJ1-1, with D maybe TRBD1 (5 bases). CDR3 length equals 15 residues. Trimming shortened V by 2 bases and J by 3 bases, and 14 bases separated the two germline ends. CDR1 is SGDLS and CDR2 is YYNGEE in the germline V gene. In nucleotides, the CDR3 is TGTGCCAGCAGCGTTTATAGGGAAGGGGACACTGAAGCTTTCTTT. Protein sequence: CASSVYREGDTEAFF.

The chain links TRBV4-2 to TRBJ2-2, with 10 positions matching TRBD2. CDR3 length: 19 residues. Germline V gene data show CDR1 as LGHNA and CDR2 as YNFKEQ. After removal of 0 bases from V and 3 bases from J, the junction contained 10 bases not matched to a gene. The CDR3 sequence is CASSQDIAGGIVHTGELFF. In DNA, the CDR3 is TGTGCCAGCAGCCAAGATATAGCGGGGGGAATCGTTCACACCGGGGAGCTGTTTTTT.

The chain employs TRBV6-1 and TRBJ1-2; TRBD1 might be the D (5 bases). Germline-derived CDR1 and CDR2 are MNHNS and SASEGT. There are 13 residues in the CDR3. V lost 0 bases, J lost 7 bases, and 9 bases lay in between. This CDR3 reads CASSEAGGSGYTF. CDR3 sequence (DNA): TGTGCCAGCAGTGAAGCCGGGGGGAGTGGCTACACCTTC.

The chain carries TRBV10-3 and TRBJ2-3, with TRBD2 identical over 13 bases. Germline loops: CDR1 ENHRY, CDR2 SYGVKD. V shed 4 bases and J 2 bases; nucleotides not matched to a gene: 6. CDR3 length equals 17 residues. For the CDR3, the DNA is TGTGCCATCAGTGTGGGGACTAGCGGGGCGAACACAGATACGCAGTATTTT. It codes for CAISVGTSGANTDTQYF.